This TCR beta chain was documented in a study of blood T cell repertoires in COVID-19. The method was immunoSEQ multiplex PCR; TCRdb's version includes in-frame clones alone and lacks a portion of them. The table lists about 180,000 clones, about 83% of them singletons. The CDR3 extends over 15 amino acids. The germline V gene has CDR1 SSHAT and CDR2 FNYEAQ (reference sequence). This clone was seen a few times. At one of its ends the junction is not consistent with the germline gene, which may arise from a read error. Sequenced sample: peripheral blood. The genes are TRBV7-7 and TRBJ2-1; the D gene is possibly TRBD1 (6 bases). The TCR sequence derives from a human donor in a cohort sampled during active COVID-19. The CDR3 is CASSLWDTLSNEQFF. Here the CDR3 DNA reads TGTGCTAGCAGCTTATGGGACACCCTGAGCAATGAGCAGTTCTTC.